The 27 T cell receptor beta chains below all came from one sample that was sequenced in a study of response to subunit inactivated influenza vaccine. From the RT-PCR reads, TCRdb called clonotypes with MiXCR, one entry per CDR3 protein. The table has 500,000 to 600,000 distinct CDR3 sequences, 16% seen once; the top ten hold roughly 3%. The source material was CD4+ T cells sorted from PBMCs, sampled around 2 years after vaccination. These receptors came from a man aged 50-75 years who received an inactivated influenza vaccine.

In its sample, this clonotype was seen a few times. V is TRBV15 and J is TRBJ1-5; TRBD1 might be the D (5 bases). Germline V CDR1 and CDR2: LNHNV, YYDKDF (reference sequence). The CDR3 extends over 14 amino acids. Between the trimmed V and J ends, which lost 4 bases and 5 bases, there was a span of 12 bases. The DNA of the CDR3 is TGTGCCACCAGCAACCAGGGTTCCCATCAGCCCCAGCATTTT. This codes for CATSNQGSHQPQHF.

J is TRBJ2-7 and V is TRBV5-1, with TRBD1 matching 8 bases. CDR3 length: 15 residues. V trimming: 0 bases; J trimming: 5 bases; junction bases outside the gene matches: 7. In germline, CDR1 is SGHRS, CDR2 YFSETQ. The CDR3 coding sequence is TGCGCCAGCAGCTTGGGCGCGGTCAGGGGGCACGAGCAGTACTTC. It translates to CASSLGAVRGHEQYF.

The chain uses TRBV12-3 or TRBV12-4 and TRBJ2-7; TRBD2 aligns across 16 bases. The V and J ends lost 3 bases and 6 bases, in that order; junction bases with no gene match: 11. The CDR3 extends over 18 amino acids. CDR3 in amino acids: CASSLGTSGGAVSIEQYF. CDR3 nucleotide sequence: TGTGCCAGCAGTTTGGGGACTAGCGGGGGGGCAGTGTCTATCGAGCAGTACTTC.

This clonotype was detected only a few times. The rearrangement links TRBV20-1 to TRBJ2-5, with 10 bases matching TRBD2. The germline V gene has CDR1 DFQATT and CDR2 SNEGSKA (reference sequence). The V gene end was trimmed by 3 bases and the J gene end by 0 bases; junction bases not matched to a gene: 7. The CDR3 runs 16 residues. The CDR3 nucleotides read TGCAGTGCTAGGGGTAGCGGGGGGCAGGACCAAGAGACCCAGTACTTC. Translating gives CSARGSGGQDQETQYF.

The chain has TRBV28 and TRBJ2-2; 7 nucleotides match TRBD1. Germline trimming cut 1 base from V and 6 bases from J; bases unmatched to any gene: 11. The CDR3 is 17 residues long. Germline CDR1 is MDHEN and CDR2 is SYDVKM. The CDR3 sequence: CASSLSWGQRYSGELFF. The CDR3 bases are TGTGCCAGCAGTTTATCTTGGGGACAGCGCTACTCCGGGGAGCTGTTTTTT.

This chain joins TRBV4-2 and TRBJ2-4; TRBD1 matches 12 bases. The CDR3 covers 15 residues. Germline V CDR1 and CDR2: LGHNA, YNFKEQ. Trimming took 3 bases from V and 8 from J; bases not matched to a gene: 5. DNA for the CDR3: TGTGCCAGCAGCCAGGGGACAGGGGGCCGATACATTCAGTACTTC. Amino acid sequence: CASSQGTGGRYIQYF.

Turning to this clonotype: One junction end does not reproduce the germline sequence, and a read error may be involved. This chain connects TRBV5-1 to TRBJ2-4, with TRBD1 matching over 9 bases. Germline V gives CDR1 SGHRS, CDR2 YFSETQ. The CDR3 totals 15 residues. The CDR3 sequence: CASSWDRETKNFQYF. DNA for the CDR3: TGCGCCAGCAGCTGGGACAGGGAAACCAAAAACTTTCAGTACTTC.

J is TRBJ2-1 and V is TRBV10-3; the D gene is possibly TRBD2 (6 bases). The CDR3 is 16 amino acids. The V end lost 4 bases, the J end lost 0 bases, and 13 bases lay between the germline ends. Germline CDR1 ENHRY, CDR2 SYGVKD. The CDR3 DNA reads as TGTGCCATCAGTGGGGTGGCGGGAAGCTCCTACAATGAGCAGTTCTTC. Its protein is CAISGVAGSSYNEQFF.

The chain joins TRBV2 to TRBJ2-3, with TRBD2 identical over 11 bases. Germline trimming cut 4 bases from V and 1 base from J; bases unmatched to any gene: 4. CDR1 SNHLY and CDR2 FYNNEI come from the germline V gene. This CDR3 has 16 residues. The CDR3 here is CASSALAGAGTDTQYF. CDR3 sequence (DNA): TGTGCCAGCAGTGCACTAGCGGGAGCGGGCACAGATACGCAGTATTTT. Complete variable domain (other parts from reference TRBV2 and TRBJ2-3): EPEVTQTPSHQVTQMGQEVILRCVPISNHLYFYWYRQILGQKVEFLVSFYNNEISEKSEIFDDQFSVERPDGSNFTLKIRSTKLEDSAMYFCASSALAGAGTDTQYFGPGTRLTVL.

This clonotype was observed a few times. The chain combines TRBV6-1 with TRBJ1-5, with TRBD1 matching over 7 bases. The CDR3 extends over 16 amino acids. Germline V gives CDR1 MNHNS, CDR2 SASEGT. V lost 7 bases and J lost 4; bases outside the gene matches: 13. This chain's CDR3 is CASKNLKTGSNQPQHF. In nucleotides, the CDR3 is TGTGCCAGCAAAAACCTAAAGACAGGGTCGAATCAGCCCCAGCATTTT.

This sequence joins TRBV7-8 and TRBJ2-7; D possibly uses TRBD1 or TRBD2 (5 bases each). This CDR3 is built from 15 residues. CDR1 is SGHVS and CDR2 is FQNEAQ in the germline V gene. V lost 4 bases and J 2 bases, leaving 15 bases between the germline ends. The CDR3 DNA reads as TGTGCCAGCAGCTCCCCGGGACCGATGGCCTACGAGCAGTACTTC. It is translated as CASSSPGPMAYEQYF.

Only a few counts were recorded for this clonotype. This chain uses TRBV12-3 or TRBV12-4 with TRBJ2-3; D gene uncertain. The CDR3 runs to 11 residues. V shed 5 bases and J shed 8 bases, with 8 bases lying between them. CDR3 protein: CASSAGGTQYF. The CDR3 bases are TGTGCCAGCAGTGCCGGTGGTACGCAGTATTTT.

This clonotype has a handful of counts. The chain has TRBV11-2 and TRBJ2-1; the match to TRBD1 covers 10 bases. Trimming at V came to 6 bases and at J to 8 bases, leaving 7 bases not matched to a gene. The germline V gene encodes CDR1 SGHAT and CDR2 FQNNGV. This CDR3 is built from 14 residues. CDR3 sequence: CASRGTGELHEQFF. The DNA for the CDR3 is TGTGCCAGCAGGGGGACAGGGGAATTACATGAGCAGTTCTTC.

The chain uses TRBV7-2 and TRBJ2-7, with 7 bases matching TRBD2. Per the germline V gene, CDR1 is SGHTA and CDR2 is FQGNSA. The V segment lost 2 bases and the J segment 7 bases; nucleotides outside the gene matches: 5. CDR3 size: 13 residues. The CDR3 sequence: CASSLRLAGEQYF. In DNA form, the CDR3 reads TGTGCCAGCAGCTTACGACTAGCTGGGGAGCAGTACTTC.

This clonotype appeared a few times. J is TRBJ1-6 and V is TRBV7-2; unclear D gene. Germline V gives CDR1 SGHTA, CDR2 FQGNSA. V was clipped by 5 bases and J by 11 bases, with 10 bases between them. This CDR3 has 12 amino acids. CDR3 nucleotide sequence: TGTGCCAGCAGCGCCCTGGGTACACCCCTCCACTTT. Protein: CASSALGTPLHF.

This clonotype turned up a few times. The rearrangement joins TRBV20-1 to TRBJ2-2, with TRBD1 matching 8 bases. Unmatched junction bases numbered 11, after V lost 6 bases and J lost 8 bases. CDR1 is DFQATT, CDR2 SNEGSKA, per germline (reference sequence). This CDR3 has 14 residues. This CDR3 reads CSAQRQGPGGELFF. In DNA form, the CDR3 reads TGCAGTGCCCAAAGACAGGGGCCGGGAGGGGAGCTGTTTTTT.

This clonotype was seen a handful of times. The chain has TRBV27 and TRBJ2-2; 14 nucleotides align to TRBD2. From germline, CDR1 is MNHEY and CDR2 SMNVEV (reference sequence). The CDR3 covers 17 residues. V was clipped by 5 bases and J by 6 bases; unmatched bases: 8. The CDR3 here is CASSLPGLAGAPGELFF. In DNA form, the CDR3 reads TGTGCCAGCAGTCTCCCGGGACTAGCGGGAGCCCCCGGGGAGCTGTTTTTT.

The chain has TRBV19 and TRBJ2-1; 10 bases agree with TRBD2. The germline V gene has CDR1 LNHDA and CDR2 SQIVND (reference sequence). J gave up 0 bases and V 4 bases, and 6 bases lay outside the gene matches. CDR3 size: 17 residues. CDR3 DNA sequence: TGTGCCAGTAGTAGACGTAGCGGGGGGAGCTCCTACAATGAGCAGTTCTTC. It codes for CASSRRSGGSSYNEQFF. Full variable domain (rest looked up from reference TRBV19 and TRBJ2-1): DGGITQSPKYLFRKEGQNVTLSCEQNLNHDAMYWYRQDPGQGLRLIYYSQIVNDFQKGDIAEGYSVSREKKESFPLTVTSAQKNPTAFYLCASSRRSGGSSYNEQFFGPGTRLTVL.

V usage is TRBV28 and J usage is TRBJ2-1, with a weak D call TRBD1 (5 bases). The CDR3 covers 14 residues. Germline-derived CDR1 and CDR2 are MDHEN and SYDVKM. V was trimmed by 4 bases and J by 8 bases, leaving 15 bases between them. The CDR3 reads CASSSLGAPHEQFF. The CDR3 bases are TGTGCCAGCAGTTCGCTAGGGGCGCCCCATGAGCAGTTCTTC.

The chain has TRBV4-3 and TRBJ2-1; a weak D match, TRBD1 (6 bases). This CDR3 spans 18 amino acids. In germline, CDR1 is LGHNA, CDR2 YSLEER. Trimming took 2 bases from V and 3 from J, leaving 20 bases between them. CDR3 DNA: TGCGCCAGCAGCCAACGCCAGGGACATCGAGAAGTCTACAATGAGCAGTTCTTC. Residues: CASSQRQGHREVYNEQFF.

This rearrangement joins TRBV20-1 to TRBJ2-7; a weak D match, TRBD2 (5 bases). CDR1 is DFQATT, CDR2 SNEGSKA, per germline (reference sequence). The CDR3 totals 15 residues. Trimming removed 0 bases from V and 0 bases from J, with 12 bases in between. The CDR3 bases are TGCAGTGCTAGAGATCTTCTAGCAGGCTCCTACGAGCAGTACTTC. This translates into CSARDLLAGSYEQYF.

The V call is TRBV7-2, the J call TRBJ2-7; 7 bases are a match to TRBD1. The junction had 4 bases not matched to a gene; V was cut back by 5 bases and J by 3 bases. Germline CDR1 SGHTA, CDR2 FQGNSA. The CDR3 has 13 amino acids. CDR3 nucleotide sequence: TGTGCCAGCAGCACCAGACAGGGCTACGAGCAGTACTTC. This sequence encodes CASSTRQGYEQYF.

The V gene is TRBV5-1, the J gene TRBJ2-1; 13 positions agree with TRBD2. The V gene's germline CDR1 is SGHRS and CDR2 YFSETQ. V was clipped by 0 bases and J by 6 bases; unmatched bases: 3. The CDR3 loop spans 16 amino acids. The CDR3 protein is CASSLELAGGPNEQFF. The CDR3 nucleotides read TGCGCCAGCAGCTTGGAACTAGCGGGGGGGCCCAATGAGCAGTTCTTC.

V and J are TRBV7-8 and TRBJ1-5, with D tentatively TRBD1 (6 bases). Germline V gene sequence: CDR1 SGHVS, CDR2 FQNEAQ. V was pared by 4 bases and J by 1 base, with 11 bases between. CDR3 length: 15 amino acids. The CDR3 bases are TGTGCCAGCAGCTCAGAACAGGGAAGCAATCAGCCCCAGCATTTT. It translates to CASSSEQGSNQPQHF.

The chain links TRBV9 to TRBJ1-2; D not certain. The CDR3 covers 15 residues. The germline CDR1 and CDR2 sequences are SGDLS and YYNGEE. Trimming removed 4 bases from V and 4 bases from J, with 17 bases in between. CDR3 nucleotide sequence: TGTGCCAGCAGCAAAGCAGACCGTATGGGCTATGGCTACACCTTC. The encoded protein is CASSKADRMGYGYTF.

This clonotype was picked up a small number of times. The chain links TRBV4-2 to TRBJ2-5; no clear D gene. V was cut by 2 bases and J by 5 bases, with 12 bases left in between. Per germline, CDR1 LGHNA and CDR2 YNFKEQ. This CDR3 has 14 residues. This CDR3 is CASSQMGSLETQYF. CDR3 DNA sequence: TGTGCCAGCAGCCAAATGGGCAGTCTGGAGACCCAGTACTTC.

This clonotype showed up many times. The J gene is TRBJ2-3, the V gene TRBV6-7; TRBD2 is a possible D gene (6 bases). TRBV6-7 is assigned to the ORF class and has an uncertain function. V lost 2 bases to trimming and J lost 3 bases, with 12 bases between them. The CDR3 extends over 15 amino acids. CDR3 bases: TGTGCCAGCAGTTACGGGGCAGGAGGGACAGATACGCAGTATTTT. Amino acid sequence: CASSYGAGGTDTQYF.